The rows below give T cell receptor beta chains drawn from one sample of a study of blood T cell repertoires in COVID-19. Sequencing used immunoSEQ multiplex PCR; TCRdb keeps in-frame clones, though not all of them. The top ten hold roughly 5.9% of the sample, which has 70,000 to 95,000 clones, approximately 88% seen once. The sample taken for sequencing was peripheral blood. Receptors were obtained from a man over 45 with active COVID-19. CDR3s include the opening cysteine and the closing phenylalanine or tryptophan. D genes are given only for firm matches. Some rows have no size entry. The others give once, few or many, or a class for an expanded clone.

j_gene,abundance,v_gene,d_gene,CDR3nt,CDR3aa
TRBJ2-3,.,TRBV5-1,TRBD2,TGCGCCAGCGGTGGCGGGGGGTACACAGATACGCAGTATTTT,CASGGGGYTDTQYF
TRBJ2-1,.,TRBV15,TRBD1,TGTGCCACCAGCAGGGGGACAGGTACCTACAATGAGCAGTTCTTC,CATSRGTGTYNEQFF
TRBJ2-2,.,TRBV6-4,.,TGTGCCAGCAGTACAGAAACCGACACCGGGGAGCTGTTTTTT,CASSTETDTGELFF
TRBJ1-2,.,TRBV6-2/TRBV6-3,.,TGTGCCAGCAGCCGGACAGACGGCTATGGCTACACCTTC,CASSRTDGYGYTF
TRBJ1-5,.,TRBV19,TRBD1,TGTGCCAGTAGTGGGACAGGATTCAATCAGCCCCAGCATTTT,CASSGTGFNQPQHF
TRBJ2-5,few,TRBV6-1,TRBD2,TGTGCCAGCAGTGAACTAGCGGGGGGGCAAGAGACCCAGTACTTC,CASSELAGGQETQYF
TRBJ2-7,.,TRBV6-5,.,TGTGCCAGTAGGGGGACAACGCCCTACGAGCAGTACTTC,CASRGTTPYEQYF
TRBJ1-5,.,TRBV4-2,.,TGTGCCAGCAGCCAAGCCTTCAATCAGCCCCAGCATTTT,CASSQAFNQPQHF
TRBJ1-2,few,TRBV27,.,TGTGCCAGCAGTTTTGGGCAGGGGTTTAACTATGGCTACACCTTC,CASSFGQGFNYGYTF
TRBJ1-2,.,TRBV29-1,TRBD1,TGCAGCGTCGGTGATATCGGGACAGGCTATGGCTACACCTTC,CSVGDIGTGYGYTF
TRBJ2-2,.,TRBV19,TRBD1,TGTGCCAGTAGTAGGGAGACAGGGACCACCGGGGAGCTGTTTTTT,CASSRETGTTGELFF
TRBJ2-1,.,TRBV7-3,.,TGTGCCAGCAGCTTAAGCCAGGTTCAGTTCTTC,CASSLSQVQFF
TRBJ1-2,.,TRBV5-1,.,TGCGCCAGCAGCCGGACATATTCTTCAAACTATGGCTACACCTTC,CASSRTYSSNYGYTF
TRBJ2-3,.,TRBV2,TRBD1,TGTGCCAGCAGTCACCGGGACAGAGACACAGATACGCAGTATTTT,CASSHRDRDTDTQYF
TRBJ2-7,.,TRBV5-6,TRBD1,TGTGCCAGCGAGGGCCAGGGGGCTGGCGAGCAGTACTTC,CASEGQGAGEQYF
TRBJ2-1,.,TRBV6-4,TRBD1,TGTGCCAGCAGTGACACTTCCAACAGGGGGCACGGCAATGAGCAGTTCTTC,CASSDTSNRGHGNEQFF
TRBJ1-2,.,TRBV18,.,TGTGCCAGCTCACCCCAAGGGGGGGGATCGAATGGCTACACCTTC,CASSPQGGGSNGYTF
TRBJ2-5,.,TRBV5-1,TRBD1,TGCGCCAGCAGCACCGGGACAGGGTACCAAGAGACCCAGTACTTC,CASSTGTGYQETQYF
TRBJ1-1,.,TRBV7-8,.,TGTGCCAGCAGCGGAACAGGGCGACCAAACACTGAAGCTTTCTTT,CASSGTGRPNTEAFF
TRBJ2-7,.,TRBV7-8,.,TGTGCCAGCAGCCCACTAGAGAGTTACGAGCAGTACTTC,CASSPLESYEQYF
TRBJ2-3,.,TRBV5-1,.,TGCGCCAGCAGCTTGGAGCTAAGCACAGATACGCAGTATTTT,CASSLELSTDTQYF
TRBJ2-3,once,TRBV28,TRBD1,TGTGCCAGCAGGGCCCCAGGGGGCGCAGATACGCAGTATTTT,CASRAPGGADTQYF
TRBJ2-7,.,TRBV27,TRBD2,TGTGCCAGCAGTTGGACGGGGGGGCCTTACGAGCAGTACTTC,CASSWTGGPYEQYF
TRBJ1-1,.,TRBV7-9,.,TGTGCCAGCAGACCACGGGACTCCCTGGGGACTGAAGCTTTCTTT,CASRPRDSLGTEAFF
TRBJ1-1,.,TRBV28,.,TGTGCCAGCAGCTCGGGCGGGGGGGTGCCTTTCTTT,CASSSGGGVPFF
TRBJ1-6,.,TRBV6-5,.,TGTGCCAGCAGGAGAGGCTTGGGTGGTGATTCACCCCTCCACTTT,CASRRGLGGDSPLHF
TRBJ2-2,once,TRBV6-5,TRBD2,TGTGCCAGTAGGACTAGGACGAACACCGGGGAGCTGTTTTTT,CASRTRTNTGELFF
TRBJ1-1,.,TRBV4-1,.,TGCGCCAGCAGTACAGGAGATATGAGCACTGAAGCTTTCTTT,CASSTGDMSTEAFF
TRBJ2-2,.,TRBV7-3,.,TGTGCCAGCAGCTTAGGGGAGTCCGGGGAGCTGTTTTTT,CASSLGESGELFF